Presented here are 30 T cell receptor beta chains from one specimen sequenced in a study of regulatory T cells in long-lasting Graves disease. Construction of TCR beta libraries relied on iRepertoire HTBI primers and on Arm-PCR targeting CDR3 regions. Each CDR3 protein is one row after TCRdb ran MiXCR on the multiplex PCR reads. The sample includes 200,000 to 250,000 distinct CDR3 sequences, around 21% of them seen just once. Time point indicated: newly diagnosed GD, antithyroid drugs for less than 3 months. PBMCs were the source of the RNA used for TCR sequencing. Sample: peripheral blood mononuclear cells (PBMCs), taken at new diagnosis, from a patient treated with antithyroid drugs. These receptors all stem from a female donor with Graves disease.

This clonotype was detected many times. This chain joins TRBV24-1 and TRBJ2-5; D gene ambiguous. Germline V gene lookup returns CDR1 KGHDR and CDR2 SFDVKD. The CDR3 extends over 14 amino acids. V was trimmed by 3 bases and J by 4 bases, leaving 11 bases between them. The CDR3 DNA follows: TGTGCCACCAGTGATCCGACGGGTAGAGAGACCCAGTACTTC. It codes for CATSDPTGRETQYF.

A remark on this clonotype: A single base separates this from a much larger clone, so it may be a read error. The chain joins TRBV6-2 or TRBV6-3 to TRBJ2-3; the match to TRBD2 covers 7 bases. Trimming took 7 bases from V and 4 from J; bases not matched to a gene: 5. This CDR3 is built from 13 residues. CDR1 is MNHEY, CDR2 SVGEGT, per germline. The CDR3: CASTETSSDTQYF. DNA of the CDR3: TGTGCCAGCACCGAGACTAGCTCAGATACGCAGTATTTT.

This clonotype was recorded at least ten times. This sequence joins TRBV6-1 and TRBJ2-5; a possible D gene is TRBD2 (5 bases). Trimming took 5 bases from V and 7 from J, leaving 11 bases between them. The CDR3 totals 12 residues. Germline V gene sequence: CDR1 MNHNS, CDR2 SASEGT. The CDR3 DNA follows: TGTGCCAGCAGTCGGGGTATCGGGACCCAGTACTTC. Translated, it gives CASSRGIGTQYF.

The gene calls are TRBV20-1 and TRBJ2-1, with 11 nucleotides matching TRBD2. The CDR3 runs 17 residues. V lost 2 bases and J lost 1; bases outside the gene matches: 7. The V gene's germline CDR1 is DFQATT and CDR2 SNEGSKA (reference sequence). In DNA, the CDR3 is TGCAGTGCTAGATCGACTAGCGGGGACCCTTCCTACAATGAGCAGTTCTTC. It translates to CSARSTSGDPSYNEQFF.

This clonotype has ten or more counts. CDR3 loop: CASSPRRLGASVGYTF. CDR3 coding DNA: TGTGCCAGCAGCCCGAGGAGGCTGGGGGCGAGTGTTGGCTACACCTTC. This chain links TRBV11-1 with TRBJ1-2, with D tentatively TRBD1 (6 bases). CDR1 SGHAT and CDR2 FQDESV come from the germline V gene (reference sequence). The CDR3 is 16 residues long. Trimming pared 5 bases from V and 7 bases from J, leaving 23 bases between.

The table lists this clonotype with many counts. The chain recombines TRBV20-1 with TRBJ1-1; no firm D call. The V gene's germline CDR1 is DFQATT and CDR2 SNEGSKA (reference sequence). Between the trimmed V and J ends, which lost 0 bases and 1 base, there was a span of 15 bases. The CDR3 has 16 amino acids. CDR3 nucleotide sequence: TGCAGTGCTAGAGATCGTTCCTTGCTGGGGAACACTGAAGCTTTCTTT. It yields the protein CSARDRSLLGNTEAFF.

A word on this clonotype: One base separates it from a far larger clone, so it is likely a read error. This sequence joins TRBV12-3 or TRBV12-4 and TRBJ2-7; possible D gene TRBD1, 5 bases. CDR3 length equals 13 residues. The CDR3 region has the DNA TGTGTCAGCAGTTCTCCAGGGACCTACGAGCAGTACTTC. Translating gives CVSSSPGTYEQYF.

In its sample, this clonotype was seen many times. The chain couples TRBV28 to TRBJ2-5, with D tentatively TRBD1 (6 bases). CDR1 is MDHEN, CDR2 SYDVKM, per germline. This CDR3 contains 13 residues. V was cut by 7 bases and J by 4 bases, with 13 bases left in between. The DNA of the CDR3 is TGTGCCAGCAAAGCGACAGGAAGAGAGACCCAGTACTTC. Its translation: CASKATGRETQYF.

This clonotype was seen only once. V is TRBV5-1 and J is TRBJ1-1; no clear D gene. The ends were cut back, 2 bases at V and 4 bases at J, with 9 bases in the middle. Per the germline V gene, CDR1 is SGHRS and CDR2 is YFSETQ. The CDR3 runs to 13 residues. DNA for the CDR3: TGCGCCAGCAGCTTTTCAGAAGGCACTGAAGCTTTCTTT. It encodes CASSFSEGTEAFF.

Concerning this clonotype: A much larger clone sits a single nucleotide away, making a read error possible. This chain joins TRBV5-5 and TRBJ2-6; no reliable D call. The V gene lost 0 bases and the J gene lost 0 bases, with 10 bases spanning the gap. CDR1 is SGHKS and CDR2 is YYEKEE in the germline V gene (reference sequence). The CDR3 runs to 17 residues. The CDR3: CASSLGGRSSGANVLTF. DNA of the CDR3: TGTGCCAGCAGCTTGGGGGGTCGTAGCTCTGGGGCCAACGTCCTGACTTTC.

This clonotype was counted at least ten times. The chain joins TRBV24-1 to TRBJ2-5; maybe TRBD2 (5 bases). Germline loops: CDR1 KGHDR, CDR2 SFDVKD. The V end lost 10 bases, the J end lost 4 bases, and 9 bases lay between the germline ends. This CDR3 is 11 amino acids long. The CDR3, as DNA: TGTGCCACAGGGAGAAGAGAGACCCAGTACTTC. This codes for CATGRRETQYF.

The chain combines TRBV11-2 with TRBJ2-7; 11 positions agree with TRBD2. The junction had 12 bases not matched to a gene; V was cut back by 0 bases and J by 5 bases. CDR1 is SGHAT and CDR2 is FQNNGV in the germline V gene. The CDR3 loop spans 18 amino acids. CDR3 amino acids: CASSLDRPATSGSNEQYF. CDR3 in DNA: TGTGCCAGCAGCTTAGATCGCCCAGCAACTAGCGGGAGTAACGAGCAGTACTTC.

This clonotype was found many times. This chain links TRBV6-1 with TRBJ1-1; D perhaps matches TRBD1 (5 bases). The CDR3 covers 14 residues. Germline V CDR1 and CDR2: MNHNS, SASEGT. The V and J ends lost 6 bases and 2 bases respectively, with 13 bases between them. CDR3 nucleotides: TGTGCCAGCAGCCCGGGGGTGAGAAACACTGAAGCTTTCTTT. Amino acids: CASSPGVRNTEAFF.

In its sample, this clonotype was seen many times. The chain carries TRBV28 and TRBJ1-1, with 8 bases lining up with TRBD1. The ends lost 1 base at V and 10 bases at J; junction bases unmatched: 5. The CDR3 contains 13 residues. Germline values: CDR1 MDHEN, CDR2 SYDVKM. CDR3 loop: CASSLLGQGIAFF. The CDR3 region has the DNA TGTGCCAGCAGTTTATTAGGACAGGGAATAGCTTTCTTT.

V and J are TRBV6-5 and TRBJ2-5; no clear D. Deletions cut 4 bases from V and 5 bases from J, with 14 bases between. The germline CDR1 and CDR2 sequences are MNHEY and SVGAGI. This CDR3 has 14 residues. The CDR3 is CASSWGRKGETQYF. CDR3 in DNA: TGTGCCAGCAGTTGGGGAAGGAAAGGGGAGACCCAGTACTTC.

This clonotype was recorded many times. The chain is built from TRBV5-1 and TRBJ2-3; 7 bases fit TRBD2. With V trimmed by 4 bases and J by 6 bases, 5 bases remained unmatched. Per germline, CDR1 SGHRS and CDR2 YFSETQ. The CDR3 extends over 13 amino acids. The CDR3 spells CASSTRAGDTQYF. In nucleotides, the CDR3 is TGCGCCAGCAGCACCCGAGCGGGGGATACGCAGTATTTT.

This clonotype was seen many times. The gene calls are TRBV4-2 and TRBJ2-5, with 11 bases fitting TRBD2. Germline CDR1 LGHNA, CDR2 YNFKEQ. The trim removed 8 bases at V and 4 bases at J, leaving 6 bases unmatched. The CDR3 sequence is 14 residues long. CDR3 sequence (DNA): TGTGCCAGCGAAGCGGGGACTAGCGGAGAGACCCAGTACTTC. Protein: CASEAGTSGETQYF.

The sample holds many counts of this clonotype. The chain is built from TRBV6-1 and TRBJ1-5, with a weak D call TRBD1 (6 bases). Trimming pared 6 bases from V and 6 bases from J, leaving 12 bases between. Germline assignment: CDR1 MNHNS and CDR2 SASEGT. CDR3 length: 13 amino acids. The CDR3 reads CASRGGPGQPQHF. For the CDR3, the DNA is TGTGCCAGCAGAGGGGGTCCGGGTCAGCCCCAGCATTTT.

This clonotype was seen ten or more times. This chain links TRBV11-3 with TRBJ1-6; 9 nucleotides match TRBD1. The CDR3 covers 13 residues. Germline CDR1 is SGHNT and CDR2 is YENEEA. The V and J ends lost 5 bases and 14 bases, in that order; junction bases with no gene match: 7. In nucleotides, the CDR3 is TGTGCCAGCAGCATAGGGACAGGGAAAGCCCTCCACTTT. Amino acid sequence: CASSIGTGKALHF.

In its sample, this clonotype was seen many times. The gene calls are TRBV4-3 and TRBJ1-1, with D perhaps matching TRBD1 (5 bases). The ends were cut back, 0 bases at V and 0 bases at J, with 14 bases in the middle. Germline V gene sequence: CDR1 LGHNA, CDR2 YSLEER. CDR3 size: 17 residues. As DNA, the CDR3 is TGCGCCAGCAGCCAAGATTCTAGACAGTCCATGAACACTGAAGCTTTCTTT. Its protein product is CASSQDSRQSMNTEAFF.

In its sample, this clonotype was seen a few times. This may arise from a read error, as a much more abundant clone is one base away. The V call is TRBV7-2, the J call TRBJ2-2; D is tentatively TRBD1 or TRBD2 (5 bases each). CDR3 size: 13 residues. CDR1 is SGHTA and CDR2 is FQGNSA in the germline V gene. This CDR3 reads CASGFGSGRELFF. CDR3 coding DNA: TGTGCCAGCGGCTTCGGATCGGGACGGGAGCTGTTTTTT.

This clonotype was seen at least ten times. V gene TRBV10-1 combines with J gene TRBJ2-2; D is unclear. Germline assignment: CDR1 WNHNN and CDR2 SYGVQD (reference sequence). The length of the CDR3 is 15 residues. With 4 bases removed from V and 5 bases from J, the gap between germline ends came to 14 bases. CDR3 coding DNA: TGCGCCAGCAGTGGGTCAAGGGCTCGGACCGGGGAGCTGTTTTTT. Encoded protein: CASSGSRARTGELFF.

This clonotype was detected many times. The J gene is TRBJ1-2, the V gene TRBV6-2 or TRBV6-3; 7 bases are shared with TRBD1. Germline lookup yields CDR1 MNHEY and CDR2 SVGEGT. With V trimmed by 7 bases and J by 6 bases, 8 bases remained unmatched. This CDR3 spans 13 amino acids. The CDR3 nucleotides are TGTGCCAGCAAAAGAGACAGGGACCATGGCTACACCTTC. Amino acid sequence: CASKRDRDHGYTF.

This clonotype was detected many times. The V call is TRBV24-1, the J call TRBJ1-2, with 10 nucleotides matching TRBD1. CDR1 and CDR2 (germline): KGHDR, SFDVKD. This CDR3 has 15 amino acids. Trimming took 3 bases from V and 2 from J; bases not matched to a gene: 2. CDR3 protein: CATSDTTGGNYGYTF. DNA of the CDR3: TGTGCCACCAGTGATACGACAGGGGGCAACTATGGCTACACCTTC.

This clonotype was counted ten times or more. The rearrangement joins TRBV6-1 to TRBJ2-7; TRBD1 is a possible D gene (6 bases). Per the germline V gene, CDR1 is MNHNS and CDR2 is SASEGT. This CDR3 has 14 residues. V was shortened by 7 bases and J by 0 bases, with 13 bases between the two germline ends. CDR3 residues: CASTPQGLSYEQYF. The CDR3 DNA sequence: TGTGCCAGCACCCCTCAGGGGCTCTCCTACGAGCAGTACTTC.

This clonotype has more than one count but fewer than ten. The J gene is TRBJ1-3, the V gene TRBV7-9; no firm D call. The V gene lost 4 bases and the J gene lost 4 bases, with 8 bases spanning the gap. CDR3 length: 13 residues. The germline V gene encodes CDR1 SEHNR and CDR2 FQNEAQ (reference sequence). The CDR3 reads CASSSRLGNTIYF. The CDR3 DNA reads TGTGCCAGCAGCTCAAGACTGGGAAACACCATATATTTT.

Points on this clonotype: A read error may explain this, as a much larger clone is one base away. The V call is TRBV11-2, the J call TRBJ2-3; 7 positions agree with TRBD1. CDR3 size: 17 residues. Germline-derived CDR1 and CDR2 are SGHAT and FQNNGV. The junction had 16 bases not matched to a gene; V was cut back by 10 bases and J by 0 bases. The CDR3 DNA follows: TGTGCCACCAGTGACCCCTCCGGGACAGCGAGCACAGATACGCAGTATTTT. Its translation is CATSDPSGTASTDTQYF.

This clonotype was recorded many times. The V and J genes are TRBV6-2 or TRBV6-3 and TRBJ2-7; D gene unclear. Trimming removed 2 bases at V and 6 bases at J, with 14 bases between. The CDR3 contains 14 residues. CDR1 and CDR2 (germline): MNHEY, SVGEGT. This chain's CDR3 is CASSYPAPSREQYF. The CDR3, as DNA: TGTGCCAGCAGTTACCCGGCCCCCTCCCGCGAGCAGTACTTC.

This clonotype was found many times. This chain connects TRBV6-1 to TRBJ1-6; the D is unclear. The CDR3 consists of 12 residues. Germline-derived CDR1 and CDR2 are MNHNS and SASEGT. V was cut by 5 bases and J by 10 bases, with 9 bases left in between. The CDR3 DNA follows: TGTGCCAGCAGTAAAAGAGGGTCACCCCTCCACTTT. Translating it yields CASSKRGSPLHF.

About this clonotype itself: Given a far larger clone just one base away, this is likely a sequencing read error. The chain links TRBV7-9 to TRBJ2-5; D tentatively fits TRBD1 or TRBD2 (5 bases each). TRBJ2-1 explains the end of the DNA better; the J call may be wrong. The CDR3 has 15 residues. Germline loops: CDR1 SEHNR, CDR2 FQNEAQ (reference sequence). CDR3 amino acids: CASSLTRDPENGQFF. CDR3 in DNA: TGTGCCAGCAGCTTAACGAGGGACCCCGAGAATGGGCAGTTCTTC.